This TCR beta chain is from a study of T-cell reconstitution after alpha-beta-depleted transplantation in children. Whole-study results and caveats: T-cell numbers and diversity one year post-transplant derived largely from freshly generated T cells. Recipient T cells and thymic progenitors that survived were the source of the high TCRbeta diversity seen at day 60 in some patients. Two months or so post-transplant, alpha-beta T cells reportedly derived from several hundred expanded graft clones.

Unique molecular identifiers were incorporated when the TCRbeta library was constructed. TCRdb called the PCR reads again in MiXCR, with one record for every CDR3 protein. The sample records about 590,000 distinct CDR3 sequences, under 15% being singletons. To note about this clonotype: Its antigen remains unknown.

The TCR sequence derives from a male patient younger than 18 who had a stem cell transplant for acute myeloid leukemia, so the T cells may come from the graft donor. The source was PBMCs, mostly from graft donor cells, collected 360 days after TCRalphabeta/CD19-depleted stem cell transplant.

The CDR3 sequence: CSVRSTVMNTEAFF. The CDR3 coding sequence is TGCAGCGTTCGGTCGACTGTCATGAACACTGAAGCTTTCTTT. This rearrangement joins TRBV29-1 to TRBJ1-1; no firm D call. Germline V gene sequence: CDR1 SQVTM, CDR2 ANQGSEA. The V gene lost 5 bases and the J gene lost 0 bases, with 13 bases spanning the gap. CDR3 length: 14 residues. Filled out from reference TRBV29-1 and TRBJ1-1, the complete variable domain reads SAVISQKPSRDICQRGTSLTIQCQVDSQVTMMFWYRQQPGQSLTLIATANQGSEATYESGFVIDKFPISRPNLTFSTLTVSNMSPEDSSIYLCSVRSTVMNTEAFFGQGTRLTVV.